Listed here are 20 T cell receptor beta chains from one sample, sequenced in a study of blood T cell repertoires in COVID-19. Assay: immunoSEQ multiplex PCR; the TCRdb copy retains only in-frame clones and omits some. The sample contains about 480,000 clones, 80% to 90% of which appear only once. Sequences were obtained from peripheral blood. These receptors originate from a woman in her twenties or thirties with acute or convalescent COVID-19.

The chain couples TRBV3-1 (or the pseudogene TRBV3-2) to TRBJ1-5, with D possibly being TRBD1 (6 bases). The ends were cut back, 1 base at V and 7 bases at J, with 14 bases in the middle. The CDR3 covers 15 residues. Germline V CDR1 and CDR2: LGHDT, YNNKEL (reference sequence). The CDR3 DNA reads TGTGCCAGCAGCCAAGTACAGGGCGGGGGGCAGCCCCAGCATTTT. It translates to CASSQVQGGGQPQHF.

The chain is built from TRBV29-1 and TRBJ1-1, with D tentatively TRBD1 (6 bases). Trimming left V 7 bases short and J 1 base short, with 13 bases between. The CDR3 is 13 amino acids. Germline-derived CDR1 and CDR2 are SQVTM and ANQGSEA. The CDR3 protein is CSGKDRQNTEAFF. The CDR3 bases are TGCAGCGGGAAGGACAGACAGAACACTGAAGCTTTCTTT.

This chain links TRBV11-2 with TRBJ2-3, with TRBD2 matching over 7 bases. CDR3 length: 16 residues. V lost 5 bases and J lost 2; bases outside the gene matches: 10. Germline assignment: CDR1 SGHAT and CDR2 FQNNGV. CDR3 region: CASSPRAGVVTDTQYF. As DNA, the CDR3 is TGTGCCAGCAGCCCCCGGGCGGGGGTTGTCACAGATACGCAGTATTTT.

J is TRBJ2-1 and V is TRBV28, with a weak D call TRBD2 (5 bases). The V and J ends lost 4 bases and 12 bases respectively, with 16 bases between them. The CDR3 consists of 13 residues. Germline V gene lookup returns CDR1 MDHEN and CDR2 SYDVKM. The CDR3 spells CASSSTDFLGQFF. The DNA of the CDR3 is TGTGCCAGCAGTTCGACGGACTTTCTAGGGCAGTTCTTC.

The V and J genes are TRBV5-1 and TRBJ2-3; possible D gene TRBD2, 7 bases. The CDR3 loop spans 15 amino acids. Trimming cost V 1 base and J 3 bases, with 12 bases left between them. The V gene's germline CDR1 is SGHRS and CDR2 YFSETQ. For the CDR3, the DNA is TGCGCCAGCAGCTTGCGGGGGGCGCAGACAGATACGCAGTATTTT. This sequence encodes CASSLRGAQTDTQYF.

CDR3 protein: CAWSDPSTGGVIYGYTF. The DNA of the CDR3 is TGTGCCTGGAGTGATCCCTCGACAGGGGGAGTGATCTATGGCTACACCTTC. This chain uses TRBV30 with TRBJ1-2; 9 nucleotides match TRBD1. CDR3 length equals 17 residues. Germline V gene data show CDR1 as GTSNPN and CDR2 as SVGIG (reference sequence). The trim removed 1 base at V and 4 bases at J, leaving 13 bases unmatched.

This clone was picked up one time. The V gene is TRBV3-1 (or the pseudogene TRBV3-2), the J gene TRBJ2-2; the D gene is possibly TRBD1 (5 bases). Germline values: CDR1 LGHDT, CDR2 YNNKEL (reference sequence). Between the trimmed V and J ends, which lost 0 bases and 5 bases, there was a span of 7 bases. This CDR3 spans 14 amino acids. The CDR3 DNA is TGTGCCAGCAGCCAAGAAAGGGGAACCGGGGAGCTGTTTTTT. This sequence encodes CASSQERGTGELFF.

The V gene is TRBV6-5, the J gene TRBJ2-2; the D is unclear. V shed 6 bases and J shed 4 bases, with 9 bases lying between them. The CDR3 has 13 amino acids. Germline CDR1 is MNHEY and CDR2 is SVGAGI. The CDR3 nucleotides read TGTGCCAGCAGCCCAACACCCACCGGGGAGCTGTTTTTT. It codes for CASSPTPTGELFF.

The V call is TRBV27, the J call TRBJ2-7, with D perhaps matching TRBD2 (6 bases). Germline V gene data show CDR1 as MNHEY and CDR2 as SMNVEV (reference sequence). V lost 10 bases, J lost 7 bases, and 23 bases lay in between. The CDR3 is 14 residues long. CDR3 sequence reads: CAIPTSRAPGEQYF. CDR3 nucleotide sequence: TGTGCCATCCCCACTAGCAGGGCCCCGGGAGAGCAGTACTTC.

The genes are TRBV7-9 and TRBJ2-3, with D uncertain. Trimming left V 2 bases short and J 4 bases short, with 4 bases between. The CDR3 sequence is 12 residues long. Germline V gene sequence: CDR1 SEHNR, CDR2 FQNEAQ (reference sequence). The CDR3 DNA reads TGTGCCAGCAGCTTACTCGCAGATACGCAGTATTTT. Protein: CASSLLADTQYF.

This clone showed up just once. The chain has TRBV6-5 and TRBJ1-3, with 11 bases lining up with TRBD1. In germline, CDR1 is MNHEY, CDR2 SVGAGI. The ends lost 7 bases at V and 7 bases at J; junction bases unmatched: 9. The CDR3 contains 15 residues. The CDR3 loop is CASTKLRDRGNTIYF. The CDR3 DNA reads as TGTGCCAGCACAAAGCTGAGGGACAGGGGGAACACCATATATTTT.

As concerns this clone: At one end the junction does not follow the germline gene, possibly because of a read error. The V and J genes are TRBV28 and TRBJ1-3, with D hard to call. The CDR3 sequence is 16 residues long. Germline V CDR1 and CDR2: MDHEN, SYDVKM. The CDR3 loop is CASSLPRGGSRNTIYF. The CDR3 coding sequence is TGTGCCAGCAGTTTACCCCGGGGAGGCTCTCGAAACACCATATATTTT.

The chain joins TRBV7-9 to TRBJ2-2; TRBD2 might be the D (6 bases). CDR3 length: 13 amino acids. Germline V gives CDR1 SEHNR, CDR2 FQNEAQ (reference sequence). V was clipped by 8 bases and J by 2 bases, with 9 bases between them. For the CDR3, the DNA is TGTGCCAGCGGAGGGGCTAACACCGGGGAGCTGTTTTTT. Amino acids: CASGGANTGELFF. Full variable domain (rest looked up from reference TRBV7-9 and TRBJ2-2): DTGVSQNPRHKITKRGQNVTFRCDPISEHNRLYWYRQTLGQGPEFLTYFQNEAQLEKSRLLSDRFSAERPKGSFSTLEIQRTEQGDSAMYLCASGGANTGELFFGEGSRLTVL.

The chain links TRBV9 to TRBJ2-1; 9 bases are a match to TRBD2. There are 16 residues in the CDR3. Germline CDR1 SGDLS, CDR2 YYNGEE. V lost 3 bases and J lost 8; bases outside the gene matches: 12. CDR3 sequence: CASSAPLRGGAYEQFF. CDR3 DNA sequence: TGTGCCAGCAGCGCCCCCCTACGCGGGGGGGCCTATGAGCAGTTCTTC.

As regards this clone: This same CDR3 is encoded by further DNA sequences in the sample. V and J are TRBV24-1 and TRBJ2-1, with D possibly being TRBD2 (5 bases). The germline gives CDR1 KGHDR, CDR2 SFDVKD. Trimming stripped 5 bases from V and 1 base from J, with 11 bases between. The CDR3 length is 15 residues. CDR3 DNA sequence: TGTGCCACCAGTGGGCGGGTAGGGTCCTACAATGAGCAGTTCTTC. This translates into CATSGRVGSYNEQFF.

The chain combines TRBV5-1 with TRBJ2-3; 10 bases are shared with TRBD2. CDR1 and CDR2 (germline): SGHRS, YFSETQ. The CDR3 spans 17 residues. V dropped 0 bases and J dropped 2; count of bases not matched to a gene: 6. Here the CDR3 DNA reads TGCGCCAGCAGCTTGGTTCCTAGCGGGGGATTCACAGATACGCAGTATTTT. Amino acids: CASSLVPSGGFTDTQYF.

This sequence joins TRBV2 and TRBJ2-1; 7 nucleotides agree with TRBD1. J gave up 7 bases and V 2 bases, and 2 bases lay outside the gene matches. The germline V gene has CDR1 SNHLY and CDR2 FYNNEI. This CDR3 has 13 residues. In nucleotides, the CDR3 is TGTGCCAGCAGTGAAAGGGGGCGGAATGAGCAGTTCTTC. Translating it yields CASSERGRNEQFF.

This clone has only one observation. The V gene is TRBV7-3, the J gene TRBJ1-1; 7 bases map to TRBD1. The germline gives CDR1 SGHTA, CDR2 FQGTGA. The CDR3 spans 16 residues. V lost 5 bases and J lost 3; bases outside the gene matches: 12. The CDR3 nucleotides read TGTGCCAGCAGCCTTACCCGACAGGGTCGGGACACTGAAGCTTTCTTT. It codes for CASSLTRQGRDTEAFF.

The chain couples TRBV11-2 to TRBJ2-5; D might be TRBD2 (6 bases). The V gene's germline CDR1 is SGHAT and CDR2 FQNNGV. V was pared by 1 base and J by 6 bases, with 12 bases between. The CDR3 totals 14 residues. The CDR3 DNA reads TGTGCCAGCAGCTTAGTACGGGGGAAGCAGACCCAGTACTTC. Translated: CASSLVRGKQTQYF.

This chain links TRBV5-1 with TRBJ2-2; 7 nucleotides line up with TRBD1. CDR3 length: 16 amino acids. V gave up 6 bases and J gave up 3 bases; unmatched junction bases: 11. Germline V gives CDR1 SGHRS, CDR2 YFSETQ. The CDR3 region has the DNA TGCGCCAGCACCAAATTAGGGCAGGGGGACACCGGGGAGCTGTTTTTT. Protein sequence: CASTKLGQGDTGELFF.